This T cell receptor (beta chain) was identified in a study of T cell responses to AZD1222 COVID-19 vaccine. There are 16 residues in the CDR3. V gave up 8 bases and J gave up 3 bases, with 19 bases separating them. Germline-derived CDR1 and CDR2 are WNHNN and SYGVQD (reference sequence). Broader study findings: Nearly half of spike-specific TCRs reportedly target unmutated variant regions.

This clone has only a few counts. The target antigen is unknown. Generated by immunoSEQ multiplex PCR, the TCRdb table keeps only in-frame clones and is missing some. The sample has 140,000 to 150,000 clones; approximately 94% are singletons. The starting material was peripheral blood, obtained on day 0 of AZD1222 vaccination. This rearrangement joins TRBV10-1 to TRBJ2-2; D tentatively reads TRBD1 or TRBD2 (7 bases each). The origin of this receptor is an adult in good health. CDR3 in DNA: TGCGCCAGCCGTCCAGGGGGAGGGATGGACACCGGGGAGCTGTTTTTT. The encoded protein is CASRPGGGMDTGELFF.